This section outlines one TCR beta chain sequence together with its context. Its antigen remains undetermined. Per-base qualities were not stored, and no clone one base away is much larger. The sequencing machine was an Illumina HiSeq 2500. TCR beta libraries were prepared by quantitative 5'-RACE with molecular barcodes. Turning to the authors' computational methods: A new computational method based on a probabilistic model of VDJ rearrangement was used to identify disease-linked TCR variants. TCRdb trimmed the raw reads at Q25, called clones with MiXCR and kept productive beta chains. Here each entry gathers all rows of one CDR3 protein and keeps the most common genes and DNA. TCRdb's processing, not the study's, gives the V and J calls here. The sample has about 500,000 distinct CDR3 sequences on record, about 13% of them singletons. The top ten clonotypes cover around 6.8% of the sample. The data were taken from a study of CD8 T cells in ankylosing spondylitis (dated 2017 in TCRdb). About the investigation overall: T cell receptor beta repertoires were profiled in healthy donors and ankylosing spondylitis patients so that disease-linked TCR variants could be found. The whole study cohort included over a hundred healthy donors and around 25 ankylosing spondylitis patients. Samples of peripheral blood were taken, and for ankylosing spondylitis patients, synovial fluid was collected as well.

From a lookup of the germline V gene, CDR1 and CDR2 are KGHSH and LQKENI. At the junction V is shortened by 2 bases and J by 11 bases, with 15 bases in between. Its CDR3 holds 13 amino acids, cysteine through phenylalanine. CDR3 DNA only is kept here, 39 bases in frame from base 1. What the study reported, not specific to this receptor: Some of the motif variants had been reported before in the synovial fluid and blood of reactive arthritis patients, a finding that suggests common disease-initiation mechanisms. The disease-linked clones were reported as significantly enriched in matched synovial fluid samples from ankylosing spondylitis patients. The disease-linked clones showed a CD8+ phenotype and occurred at relatively low frequencies in peripheral blood. Blood from ankylosing spondylitis patients appeared to be characterized by a TCR beta motif composed of 7 to 9 highly homologous amino acid variants.

The chain couples TRBV18 to TRBJ1-1; the D gene identity is not certain. This TCR derives from a male donor with ankylosing spondylitis. Material for sequencing was blood, either unsorted or a sorted T cell fraction (not recorded which). The CDR3 protein sequence reads: CASSPVREEGAFF. The nucleotides read TGTGCCAGCTCACCAGTACGGGAGGAAGGGGCTTTCTTT.